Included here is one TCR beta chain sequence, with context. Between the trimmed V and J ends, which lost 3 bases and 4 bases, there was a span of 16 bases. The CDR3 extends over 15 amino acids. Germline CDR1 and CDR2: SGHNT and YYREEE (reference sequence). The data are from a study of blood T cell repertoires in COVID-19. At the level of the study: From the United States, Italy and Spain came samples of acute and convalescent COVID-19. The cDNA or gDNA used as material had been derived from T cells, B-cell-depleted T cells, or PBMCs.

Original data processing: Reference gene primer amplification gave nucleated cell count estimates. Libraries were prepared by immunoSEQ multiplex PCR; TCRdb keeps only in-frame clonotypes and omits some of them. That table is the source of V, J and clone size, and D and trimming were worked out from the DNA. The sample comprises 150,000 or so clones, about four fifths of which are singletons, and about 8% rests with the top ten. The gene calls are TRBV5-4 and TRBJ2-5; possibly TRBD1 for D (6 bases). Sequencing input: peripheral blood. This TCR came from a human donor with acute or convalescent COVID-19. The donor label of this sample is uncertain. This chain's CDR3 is CASSSGDIPGETQYF. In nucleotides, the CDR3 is TGTGCCAGCAGCTCTGGGGACATCCCCGGAGAGACCCAGTACTTC. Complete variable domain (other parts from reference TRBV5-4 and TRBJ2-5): ETGVTQSPTHLIKTRGQQVTLRCSSQSGHNTVSWYQQALGQGPQFIFQYYREEENGRGNFPPRFSGLQFPNYSSELNVNALELDDSALYLCASSSGDIPGETQYFGPGTRLLVL.